These 16 T cell receptor beta chains came from one sample sequenced in a study of tumor and adjacent non-tumor tissue in lung cancer. RNA was extracted from bulk tissue without any cell sorting. The normal lung tissue was taken more than 3 cm from the tumor edge. A modified ARM-PCR protocol with three rounds of nested PCR amplified TCRbeta. TCRdb re-called the multiplex PCR reads through MiXCR, storing one row per CDR3 protein. The table has tens of thousands of distinct CDR3 sequences, approximately 59% seen once. Input material: distant non-tumor lung tissue. The source of these receptors is a woman in her forties with non-small cell lung cancer.

This chain uses TRBV6-1 with TRBJ2-3, with 8 nucleotides matching TRBD1. The CDR3 spans 16 residues. J gave up 6 bases and V 10 bases, and 18 bases lay outside the gene matches. CDR1 is MNHNS and CDR2 is SASEGT in the germline V gene. The CDR3 region is CATSEDRERGTDTQYF. The CDR3 DNA sequence: TGTGCCACGTCCGAGGACAGGGAGCGAGGGACTGATACGCAGTATTTT.

To note about this clonotype: This may arise from a read error, as a much more abundant clone is one base away. This sequence joins TRBV20-1 and TRBJ1-2; maybe TRBD1 (5 bases). The CDR3 has 14 residues. The V gene lost 6 bases and the J gene lost 9 bases, with 23 bases spanning the gap. The V gene's germline CDR1 is DFQATT and CDR2 SNEGSKA (reference sequence). CDR3 sequence reads: CSARRAGREDSYTF. The CDR3, as DNA: TGCAGTGCCCGGCGGGCAGGGAGAGAGGATAGCTACACCTTC.

The genes are TRBV29-1 and TRBJ2-1; 8 bases agree with TRBD2. This CDR3 contains 17 residues. The germline V gene has CDR1 SQVTM and CDR2 ANQGSEA. J gave up 7 bases and V 6 bases, and 20 bases lay outside the gene matches. The CDR3: CSVGGETGGPVGNEQFF. The CDR3 DNA reads TGCAGCGTGGGAGGGGAAACGGGGGGGCCCGTCGGTAATGAGCAGTTCTTC.

In the case of this clonotype: The junction and the germline gene differ at one end; a read error may be behind it. The genes are TRBV28 and TRBJ2-2; D assignment may be TRBD1 or TRBD2 (5 bases each). The germline V gene has CDR1 MDHEN and CDR2 SYDVKM. The CDR3 totals 14 residues. DNA for the CDR3: TGTGCCAGCAGTCCCGGGACGGCTACCAGGGAGCTGTCTTTT. It is translated as CASSPGTATRELSF.

Worth noting for this clonotype: This could be a read error, since a much larger clone is one nucleotide away. The J gene is TRBJ1-3, the V gene TRBV2, with D unclear. The CDR3 has 12 amino acids. CDR1 and CDR2 (germline): SNHLY, FYNNEI. DNA for the CDR3: TGTGTCAGCAGCGAAAACGGAAACACCATATATTTT. Its translation: CVSSENGNTIYF.

Points on this clonotype: A read error may be the cause here, since a much bigger clone is one base away. The chain joins TRBV6-1 to TRBJ1-2, with TRBD1 matching 9 bases. Germline V gene lookup returns CDR1 MNHNS and CDR2 SASEGT. J lost 4 bases, V lost 5 bases, and 5 bases had no gene match. The CDR3 is 14 residues long. The CDR3, as DNA: TGTGCCAGCAGTCGATCGACAGGGGGCTATGGCTACACCTTC. Amino acids: CASSRSTGGYGYTF.

Regarding this clonotype: This may be a read error, as it is one base from a much larger clone. This chain links TRBV20-1 with TRBJ1-1; tentatively, D is TRBD1 (6 bases). CDR1 and CDR2 from the germline V gene are DFQATT and SNEGSKA (reference sequence). CDR3 size: 14 residues. The CDR3: CSARGGRAMDEAFF. Here the CDR3 DNA reads TGCAGTGCAAGAGGGGGAAGGGCCATGGATGAAGCTTTCTTT.

This clonotype was observed once. A much larger clone differs by one base, so this may be a read error. The CDR3 DNA reads TGCGTCAGCAGCTTTGGACAGGGCCCCTACGAGCAGTACTTC. Translating gives CVSSFGQGPYEQYF. The chain joins TRBV5-1 to TRBJ2-7; 8 bases line up with TRBD1. This CDR3 contains 14 residues. CDR1 is SGHRS and CDR2 is YFSETQ in the germline V gene.

Worth noting for this clonotype: The final CDR3 position lacks the conserved phenylalanine or tryptophan, pointing to a likely read error. The rearrangement links TRBV5-1 to TRBJ2-3; 10 bases match TRBD2. J gave up 0 bases and V 5 bases, and 15 bases lay outside the gene matches. Germline V gives CDR1 SGHRS, CDR2 YFSETQ. The CDR3 length is 19 residues. For the CDR3, the DNA is TGCGCCAGCAGGAATTCATGGACTAGCGGTGGGACTAGCACAGATACGCAGTATATT. Encoded protein: CASRNSWTSGGTSTDTQYI.

Note on this clonotype: Just one base apart from a much larger clone, this may be a read error. This rearrangement joins TRBV6-4 to TRBJ2-1; TRBD1 matches at 10 bases. The CDR3 totals 15 residues. Germline V lookup: CDR1 MRHNA, CDR2 SNTAGT. CDR3 sequence: CASGDERTGGNEQFF. The CDR3 DNA is TGTGCCAGCGGTGACGAGAGGACAGGGGGAAATGAGCAGTTCTTC.

As for this clonotype: Compared with germline, one end of the junction differs, possibly owing to a read error. The V call is TRBV29-1, the J call TRBJ2-7; D gene ambiguous. The CDR3 loop spans 12 amino acids. Germline-derived CDR1 and CDR2 are SQVTM and ANQGSEA. The CDR3 bases are TGCAGCGTTGAGCTTGGTTCCTACGAACAGTACTTC. Translating it yields CSVELGSYEQYF.

To note about this clonotype: A much larger clone is a single base away; this may be a read error. The chain joins TRBV6-5 to TRBJ1-4, with D possibly being TRBD1 (5 bases). This CDR3 contains 15 residues. Germline V gene data show CDR1 as MNHEY and CDR2 as SVGAGI. The CDR3 sequence: CVSSYSAGTMKKLFF. CDR3 nucleotides: TGTGTCAGCAGTTACTCGGCAGGGACCATGAAAAAACTGTTTTTT.

The chain carries TRBV20-1 and TRBJ2-1; D perhaps matches TRBD1 (6 bases). The CDR3 totals 13 residues. V was cut by 4 bases and J by 7 bases, with 14 bases left in between. Germline CDR1 reads DFQATT; CDR2 reads SNEGSKA (reference sequence). The CDR3 nucleotides read TGCAGTGCTACCCTGGACAGTGGGAATGAGCAGTTCTTC. Protein sequence: CSATLDSGNEQFF.

The chain carries TRBV5-1 and TRBJ2-3; D remains ambiguous. From germline, CDR1 is SGHRS and CDR2 YFSETQ. This CDR3 contains 15 residues. Trimming cost V 0 bases and J 6 bases, with 14 bases left between them. The CDR3 reads CASSLDVAVTDTQYF. In DNA, the CDR3 is TGCGCCAGCAGCTTGGACGTGGCAGTCACGGATACGCAGTATTTT.

As for this clonotype: One base away lies a much larger clone, so this may be a sequencing read error. The chain uses TRBV11-2 and TRBJ1-1; D call uncertain. The CDR3 is 14 residues long. Germline CDR1 and CDR2: SGHAT and FQNNGV. This CDR3 is CASSTQAPGTETFF. In nucleotides, the CDR3 is TGTGCCAGCAGCACCCAGGCCCCGGGCACTGAAACTTTCTTT.

This chain connects TRBV11-2 to TRBJ1-2; D unresolved. The CDR3 spans 14 residues. Germline values: CDR1 SGHAT, CDR2 FQNNGV. The ends were cut back, 3 bases at V and 8 bases at J, with 16 bases in the middle. The CDR3 protein is CASSLPQVSYGYTF. CDR3 nucleotide sequence: TGTGCCAGCAGCTTGCCTCAGGTGTCCTACGGCTACACCTTC.